Sequencing of this T cell receptor (beta chain) was carried out in a study of shared clonotypes between healthy human individuals. Study outcomes and limitations: The small donor group covered limited genetic and exposure diversity.

Repertoires were generated with immunoSEQ multiplex PCR, while TCRdb's copy carries only in-frame clones and drops some. The sample consists of approximately 2.5 million clones, over 85% of them appearing once. On this clone itself: Its antigen is undetermined. Within the sample, other DNA sequences also encode this same CDR3.

This CDR3 spans 11 amino acids. Trimming left V 6 bases short and J 5 bases short, with 10 bases between. Germline V CDR1 and CDR2: SQVTM, ANQGSEA. Sequenced material: naive CD4+ T cells from PBMCs. Described subset: CD45RA+ positively selected. The chain carries TRBV29-1 and TRBJ2-5; maybe TRBD1 (6 bases). The sequence derives from a man between 18 and 29 years old in good health. Some clones in this sample may be carry-over from other donors' samples. CDR3 DNA: TGCAGCGTGACAGGAGAGGAGACCCAGTACTTC. Translated: CSVTGEETQYF.